One T cell receptor beta chain is described in this entry. Original processing notes: How many nucleated cells were present was estimated from reference gene primer amplification. Here immunoSEQ multiplex PCR was the method, and the copy in TCRdb shows in-frame clones only, minus some. V, J and clone size derive from that table, while D and trimming were established from the DNA sequence. Found here are more than 90,000 clones, approximately 86% of them singletons; the top ten hold roughly 8%. Germline values: CDR1 LGHDT, CDR2 YNNKEL (reference sequence). This CDR3 has 14 amino acids. Trimming left V 3 bases short and J 4 bases short, with 9 bases between. The sample originates from a study of blood T cell repertoires in COVID-19. The wider study: The origin of the acute and convalescent COVID-19 samples was the United States, Italy and Spain. Nucleic acid was either cDNA or gDNA, and it came from T cells, B-cell-depleted T cells, or PBMCs.

The chain joins TRBV3-1 (or the pseudogene TRBV3-2) to TRBJ2-2; D may be TRBD1 (5 bases). The sample comprised peripheral blood. The source is a human donor in a cohort sampled during active COVID-19. CDR3 nucleotides: TGTGCCAGCAGCCAGGGGCGAAGCACCGGGGAGCTGTTTTTT. Amino acid sequence: CASSQGRSTGELFF.